This T cell receptor (beta chain) was documented in a study of response to subunit inactivated influenza vaccine. One entry per CDR3 protein, called by TCRdb with MiXCR from the RT-PCR reads. The repertoire holds 430,000 or so distinct CDR3 sequences, with approximately 11% as singletons. Specimen: PBMCs from blood, collected 45 days after vaccination. The receptor comes from a man aged 50-60 years who received an inactivated influenza vaccine.

CDR3 amino acids: CASSYSPGAATEAFF. CDR3 bases: TGTGCCAGCAGTTACTCACCCGGGGCGGCCACTGAAGCTTTCTTT. The chain links TRBV6-5 to TRBJ1-1; D possibly corresponds to TRBD1 (5 bases). CDR1 and CDR2 from the germline V gene are MNHEY and SVGAGI. The CDR3 has 15 residues. V dropped 0 bases and J dropped 4 bases, with 12 bases sitting between them.